The 8 T cell receptor beta chains listed next were all sequenced from one sample in a study of blood T cell repertoires in COVID-19. Sequencing was performed with immunoSEQ multiplex PCR; in TCRdb, only in-frame clones are kept and a portion is missing. The sample records 70,000 to 90,000 clones, roughly 91% being singletons. Sequenced material: PBMCs or T cells enriched from blood (not recorded which). These receptors were obtained from a woman aged 45-60 years with acute COVID-19.

CDR3 amino acids: CASAWTSGSNEQFF. CDR3 DNA: TGCGCCAGCGCCTGGACTAGCGGGAGCAATGAGCAGTTCTTC. This chain links TRBV10-2 with TRBJ2-1; the match to TRBD2 covers 13 bases. The length of the CDR3 is 14 residues. Germline-derived CDR1 and CDR2 are WSHSY and SAAADI. V lost 8 bases to trimming and J lost 6 bases; unmatched junction nucleotides: 4.

A few counts support this clone. The rearrangement joins TRBV6-6 to TRBJ2-7; 8 bases fit TRBD2. CDR3 length: 15 amino acids. J lost 6 bases, V lost 4 bases, and 11 bases had no gene match. Per germline, CDR1 MNHNY and CDR2 SVGAGI (reference sequence). The CDR3 coding sequence is TGTGCCAGCAGTTCCGGGAGGGGCAGGTCGCCCGAGCAGTACTTC. This gives the protein CASSSGRGRSPEQYF.

The chain employs TRBV11-2 and TRBJ2-1; the D is unclear. This CDR3 comprises 13 residues. The V end lost 1 base, the J end lost 6 bases, and 7 bases lay between the germline ends. The V gene's germline CDR1 is SGHAT and CDR2 FQNNGV. The CDR3 loop reads CASSLAGSNEQFF. In DNA form, the CDR3 reads TGTGCCAGCAGCTTAGCTGGTAGCAATGAGCAGTTCTTC.

The chain recombines TRBV21-1 with TRBJ1-3; the table's TRBD1 call for D was not verified on the DNA. TRBV21-1 is a documented pseudogene. The CDR3 spans 21 residues. CDR3 sequence (DNA): TGTGCCAGCAGCAAATCTCTATTCGGTGGCGGCAGGGGGGCGTCTGGAAACACCATATATTTT. It yields the protein CASSKSLFGGGRGASGNTIYF.

This rearrangement joins TRBV3-1 (or the pseudogene TRBV3-2) to TRBJ1-4, with 7 bases matching TRBD1. The CDR3 runs 16 residues. Per the germline V gene, CDR1 is LGHDT and CDR2 is YNNKEL (reference sequence). V shed 0 bases and J 8 bases; nucleotides not matched to a gene: 9. The CDR3 spells CASSQEPRDRLEKLFF. The CDR3 DNA reads as TGTGCCAGCAGCCAAGAACCCCGGGACAGACTAGAAAAACTGTTTTTT.

The chain employs TRBV30 and TRBJ2-7, with TRBD2 as a possible D gene (7 bases). From germline, CDR1 is GTSNPN and CDR2 SVGIG (reference sequence). The CDR3 runs to 15 residues. Trimming pared 1 base from V and 3 bases from J, leaving 16 bases between. CDR3 loop: CAWSGGGRKYYEQYF. In DNA form, the CDR3 reads TGTGCCTGGAGTGGGGGGGGCAGGAAATACTACGAGCAGTACTTC.

The chain has TRBV30 and TRBJ1-2, with 9 bases identical to TRBD1. Germline CDR1 GTSNPN, CDR2 SVGIG (reference sequence). The CDR3 spans 13 residues. Germline trimming cut 5 bases from V and 7 bases from J; bases unmatched to any gene: 8. The CDR3 region is CAWVTGGAGGYTF. CDR3 in DNA: TGTGCCTGGGTCACAGGGGGCGCGGGTGGCTACACCTTC.

This clone was seen just once. This rearrangement joins TRBV6-5 to TRBJ2-3; perhaps TRBD2 as D (5 bases). CDR3 length equals 14 residues. CDR1 is MNHEY and CDR2 is SVGAGI in the germline V gene. V lost 7 bases and J lost 1, with 12 bases in between. The CDR3 loop is CASMYSEGTDTQYF. The CDR3, as DNA: TGTGCCAGCATGTATAGCGAGGGCACAGATACGCAGTATTTT.